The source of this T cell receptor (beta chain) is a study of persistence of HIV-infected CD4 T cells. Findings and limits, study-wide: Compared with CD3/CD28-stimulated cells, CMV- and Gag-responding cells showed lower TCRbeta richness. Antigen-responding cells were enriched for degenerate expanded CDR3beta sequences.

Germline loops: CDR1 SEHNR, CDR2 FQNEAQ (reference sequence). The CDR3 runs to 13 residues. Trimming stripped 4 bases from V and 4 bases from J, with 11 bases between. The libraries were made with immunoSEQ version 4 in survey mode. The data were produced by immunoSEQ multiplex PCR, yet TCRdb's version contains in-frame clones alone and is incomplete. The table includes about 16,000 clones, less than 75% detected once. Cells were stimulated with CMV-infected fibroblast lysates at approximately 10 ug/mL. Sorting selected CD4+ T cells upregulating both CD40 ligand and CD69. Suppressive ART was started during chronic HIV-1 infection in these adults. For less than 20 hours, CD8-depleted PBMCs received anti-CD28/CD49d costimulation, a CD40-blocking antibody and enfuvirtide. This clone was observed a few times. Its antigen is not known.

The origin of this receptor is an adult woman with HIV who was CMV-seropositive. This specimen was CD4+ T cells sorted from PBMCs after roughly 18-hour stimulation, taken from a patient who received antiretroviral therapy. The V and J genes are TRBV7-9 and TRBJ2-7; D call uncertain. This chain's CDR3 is CASSSGRDYEQYV. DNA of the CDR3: TGTGCCAGCAGCTCAGGTCGCGATTACGAGCAGTACGTC.